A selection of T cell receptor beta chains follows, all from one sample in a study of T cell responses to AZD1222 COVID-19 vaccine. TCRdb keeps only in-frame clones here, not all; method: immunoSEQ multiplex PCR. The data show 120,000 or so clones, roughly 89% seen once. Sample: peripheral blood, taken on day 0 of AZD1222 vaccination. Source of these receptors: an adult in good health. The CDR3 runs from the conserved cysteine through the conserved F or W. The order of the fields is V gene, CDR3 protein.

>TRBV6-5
CASSTRVMNTEAFF
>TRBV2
CASSPQSEAFF
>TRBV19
CASRIQGSANYGYTF
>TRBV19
CASGGGTLGQYF
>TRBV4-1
CASRQEGGGRSNQPQHF
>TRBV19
CASTPSGAGNQPQHF
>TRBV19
CASRRKGGGYTEAFF
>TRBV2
CASSDRTGNNSPLHF
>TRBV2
CASSERDEQFF
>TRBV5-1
CASSFGLPGGNTIYF
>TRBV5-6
CASSLGAGNEQFF
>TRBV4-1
CASSQIGLAGDNEQFF
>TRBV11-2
CASSYRTTGAGEKLFF
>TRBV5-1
CASSRAGEEQYF
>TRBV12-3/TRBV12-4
CASSRGLAYEQYF
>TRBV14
CASSQDVGKQYF
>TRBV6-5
CASSLRGNVAEAFF
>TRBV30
CAWEGTSSDTIYF
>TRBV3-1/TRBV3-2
CASSQGGVGGEQFF
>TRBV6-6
CASSRDRGPFNSTDTQYF
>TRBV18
CASSPWQRDYNEQFF
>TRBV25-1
CASSEDYRGYTF
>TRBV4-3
CASSQEPGQAGANVLTF
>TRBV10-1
CASSESPATGELFF
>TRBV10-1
CASREGQGLSYEQYF
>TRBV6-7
CASSYLAPRQGPNEKLFF
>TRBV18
CASSPRTTNTGELFF
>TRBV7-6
CASSLVLGGSAQYF
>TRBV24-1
CATSTPGSILYNEQFF
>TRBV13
CASSFRLAGGHYNEQFF
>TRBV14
CASSNQGNTEAFF
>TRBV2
CASSTRGGSNQPQHF
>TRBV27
CASSNQAGLNSPLHF
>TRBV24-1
CATSDPTVPETQYF
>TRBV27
CASSLSLGRGDQETQYF
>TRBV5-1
CASSLAAGGSYEQYF
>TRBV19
CASSAPGLKTEAFF
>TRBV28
CASRVAGGPFYEQYF
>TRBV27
CASTPVGTTTGELFF
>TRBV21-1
CASRIWTSYLPDQPQHF
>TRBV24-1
CATSDAGTGSYSNQPQHF
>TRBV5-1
CASSLETGDLYEQYF
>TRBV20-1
CSASHPLAGGPGYEQYF
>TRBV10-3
CAISGGVEVNSYEQYF
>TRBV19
CASSQGTGNTIYF
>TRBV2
CASSEGHYGYTF
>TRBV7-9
CASSLTSSSMFF
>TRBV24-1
CATSDGAGSYNEQFF
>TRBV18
CASSPQRLAEGYNEKLFF
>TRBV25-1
CASSGGNPWNSPLHF
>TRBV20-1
CSASLNSGNTIYF
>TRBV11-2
CASSPVTGNTQYF
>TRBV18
CASSPEVSSGNTIYF
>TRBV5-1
CASTLGYEQYF
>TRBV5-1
CASSLMLAGGPGEQFF